This TCR beta chain comes out of a study of cytomegalovirus exposure and HLA in healthy donors (dated by TCRdb to about 2017). In terms of the full investigation: An earlier analysis of a few hundred of the donors reported about 300 Gb of sequence data and 117 million unique TCR beta sequences obtained from roughly 170 million T cells. Roughly 310 gigabases of sequencing data and approximately 85 million unique TCR sequences were included in an early release covering roughly 600 HLA-typed donors. Of the roughly 400 genotyped donors, over 70% fell in the genetic ancestry cluster associated with self-reported Caucasian donors. The aim of the study was to test whether cataloging public T cell receptors could identify signatures of past pathogen exposure. The study used immunosequencing to profile the T cell repertoires of some 600 subjects and linked those repertoires to cytomegalovirus serostatus. Along with the roughly 610-subject first cohort, a separate validation cohort of roughly 110 different subjects was used. High-throughput TCR immunosequencing, statistical association of individual TCRs with disease status, and machine learning were combined to predict cytomegalovirus infection status. To study patterns of TCR occurrence, a later analysis re-analyzed previously published TCR beta repertoires from around 660 donors and added high-resolution HLA genotyping. The later analysis used no new phenotypic data to find candidate immune exposures, relying instead on TCR beta sequences and their occurrence across donors. An earlier analysis of fewer than 700 of the donors applied high-throughput TCR beta sequencing to assess whether each TCR beta V gene segment acted as functional or pseudogenic. Donor age, sex, ethnicity and CMV serostatus were compiled alongside the repertoire data. In a later genetic analysis, genome-wide SNP genotypes for about three fifths of the roughly 670 donors were used, and that subset was treated as a discovery cohort. All discovery cohort repertoires had been generated on a single sequencing platform. HLA typing covered class I and class II loci at four-digit resolution. Typing coverage varied by locus: about 620-640 donors for A, B, C, DRB1 and DQB1; roughly 520 for DQA1; about 570 for DPA1; some 470 for DPB1. Because of strong linkage in the cohort, roughly five DR-DQ haplotypes were treated as single units for association and clustering. On average, roughly 240,000 unique TCR beta nucleotide sequences were sequenced per donor among fewer than 500 genotyped donors of the cohort, with approximately 18% of those sequences being non-productive. Broader findings and caveats from the paper: This cohort had only TCR beta chains sequenced, and the lack of alpha or paired-chain data limited which features could be detected. A later analysis found that TCR association rates varied across HLA loci, with DRB1 alleles showing the most associated TCRs and HLA-C alleles the fewest. A later analysis found that HLA-associated TCR beta chains were more clonally expanded and had lower generation probabilities than equally common non-associated chains. When HLA alleles, especially DR and DQ, strongly co-occurred, TCR associations were difficult to assign to individual alleles. A later genetic analysis reported fewer N-insertions in productive TCRs among donors in an Asian-associated ancestry cluster than the roughly 670-donor mean. Broadly in line with IMGT annotations, most TCR beta V segments showed up in productive rearrangements about 87% or about 30% of the time in an earlier analysis of several hundred of the donors. Because the 87-base-pair reads could not distinguish some IMGT-functional V segments, including TRBV6-2 and TRBV6-3, those segments were excluded. A few of the identified cytomegalovirus-associated TCR beta chains were confirmed in vitro to be specific for cytomegalovirus antigens. Specific HLA alleles were associated with around 18,000 TCR beta sequences at a false discovery rate of 0.05 in a later analysis. The presence/absence analyses assumed that sequencing depth was roughly uniform across donors, and that assumption may not be true. Over 15 rarely observed V segments, including chromosome 9 orphons, were excluded from the earlier analysis of about 500 of the donors because counts were too low. A cluster of highly shared sequence variants was judged likely to be a technical artifact of the sequencing pipeline. A further reported finding was that TCR beta sequences accurately predicted the HLA-A and HLA-B alleles for most subjects in the first cohort. Across donors, most TCR sequences were observed very rarely, whereas some public TCRs were present in many individuals. The study gave a list of 150 to 200 TCR beta chains associated with cytomegalovirus. In a later analysis, several top co-occurrence clusters were reported to appear linked to parvovirus B19, influenza, CMV and Epstein-Barr virus. The authors suggested that the approach could potentially be generalized to other disease states and immunological phenotypes. Linkage disequilibrium might explain the correlated functional status among segregating V segments, but an unknown experimental factor could not be ruled out. An association between a missense DCLRE1C variant and V-gene and J-gene trimming of TCR beta chains was found in a later genetic analysis and replicated in an independent cohort. Because HLA typing was unavailable for some donors at each locus, only the typed subset was used in association tests. CMV serostatus was the only immune exposure information available for the cohort. In both the original and validation cohorts, the classifier was reported to diagnose cytomegalovirus status with high specificity and sensitivity. Most CMV-associated TCR beta chains appeared to be HLA-restricted in a later analysis, and the HLA associations seemed to be driven largely by CMV exposure.

The CDR3 has 11 amino acids, counting the end cysteine and phenylalanine. The sequence is cut down to CDR3 DNA, 33 bases in frame from base 1. The germline V gene (reference sequence) supplies CDR1 DFQATT and CDR2 SNEGSKA. In total, around 600 healthy bone marrow donors made up the cohort. All cohort members were sampled while nominally healthy, although unrecorded immune exposures were likely present. The donor was CMV seropositive and belonged to the group of more than 250 seropositive cohort members. Every donor gave a peripheral blood sample, and the peripheral blood mononuclear cells from that sample were used for TCR beta sequencing. Genomic DNA was extracted from the blood cell samples with the Qiagen DNeasy Blood Extraction Kit. As to this clone: No cognate antigen has been identified for it. A read error may produce the germline difference seen at one junction end.

Library generation was performed with the immunoSEQ multiplex PCR assay. The multiplex PCR relied on a mix of 60 forward primers for TCR Vbeta segments and 13 reverse primers for TCR Jbeta segments. A multiplex PCR assay on genomic DNA amplified the CDR3 region of rearranged TCR beta genes. On the Illumina HiSeq System, the amplified TCR beta libraries were sequenced as 87-base-pair reads. Regarding the original processing steps: A later analysis counted about 82 million unique TCR beta chains across the roughly 700 repertoires, and some 11 million of these chains were shared by at least two donors. A nearest-neighbor algorithm error-corrected the raw reads and collapsed the reads into unique sequences, merging closely related sequences to remove PCR and sequencing errors. To assign V, D and J gene segments, CDR3 sequences were aligned to IMGT reference sequences. For a sequence to be retained, a match of at least six nucleotides to both a V gene segment and a J gene segment was required. Rearrangements were called productive when the CDR3 lacked stop codons and stayed in frame with V and J; all others were non-productive. Following IMGT convention, CDR3 was defined as the stretch from the second conserved V-encoded cysteine up to the conserved J-encoded phenylalanine. The earlier analysis of 500 to 750 of the donors excluded any sequence lacking an unambiguous match to a single V gene segment. An earlier analysis of some 500 of the donors classified V segments as functional when productive rearrangements were above 56.7% and as segregating when the standard deviation between donors was above 5%. A statistical classification framework was built to diagnose cytomegalovirus status from the catalog of TCR beta chain sequences. In a later analysis, TCR nucleotide sequences were compared against IMGT/GENE-DB human TR gene sequences so that V and J genes could be assigned. A later analysis assigned CDR3 sequences and most-parsimonious VDJ recombination scenarios with the TCRdist pipeline. In a later analysis, each TCR beta chain was defined by its CDR3 amino acid sequence together with its V-gene family, and reads without a unique V-gene family were excluded. As a way to deal with suspected cross-contamination and a sequencing artifact, a later analysis dropped 500 to 700 nucleotide sequences that were highly shared and had low generation probability. A later analysis calculated a clonal expansion index for each public chain from normalized within-repertoire ranks of inferred template counts. In a later analysis, generation probabilities were computed with a VDJ recombination model fitted to out-of-frame rearrangements, and the resulting probabilities were checked against IGoR. A later analysis scored TCR-TCR, TCR-HLA and TCR-CMV co-occurrence with hypergeometric tests, applying a repertoire-size bias correction to TCR pairs. In a later analysis, false discovery rates were estimated by permuting HLA or CMV assignments 20 times. A later analysis grouped co-occurring TCRs with DBSCAN, adding TCRdist sequence similarity when clustering within HLA-allele-positive subsets. Co-occurrence clustering excluded repertoires with fewer than 30,000 or more than 120,000 public chains, plus five with anomalous nucleotide sharing. This is the immuneACCESS table as TCRdb keeps it, with only in-frame sequences that have V and J called. A part of the clones is gone; compared with another copy, unresolved V genes explain less than half, and the rest is unexplained. The V and J calls and the clone size are those of that table, but D and trimming were determined from the DNA. This sample holds some 150,000 clones; 70% to 80% were observed only once. The ten largest clones capture roughly 13% of the sample.

Input material: PBMCs. The TCR was taken from a young man in good health and CMV-seropositive. The chain links TRBV20-1 with TRBJ2-3; TRBD1 agrees with 10 junctional bases. For the CDR3, the sequence is CSAATGGAGRF. The sequenced DNA is TGCAGTGCTGCGACAGGGGGCGCGGGTCGTTTT.